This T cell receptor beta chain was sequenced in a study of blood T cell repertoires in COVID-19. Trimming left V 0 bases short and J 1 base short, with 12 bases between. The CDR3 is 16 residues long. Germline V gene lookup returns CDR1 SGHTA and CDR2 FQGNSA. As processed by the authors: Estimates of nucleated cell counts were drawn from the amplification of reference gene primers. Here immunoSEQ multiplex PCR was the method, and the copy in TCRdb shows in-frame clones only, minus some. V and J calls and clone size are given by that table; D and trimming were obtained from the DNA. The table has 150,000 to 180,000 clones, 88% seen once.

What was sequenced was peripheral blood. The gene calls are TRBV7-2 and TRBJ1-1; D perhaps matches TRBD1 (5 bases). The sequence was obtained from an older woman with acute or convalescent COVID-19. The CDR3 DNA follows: TGTGCCAGCAGCTTAGCGGGCGGGGGGAAGAACACTGAAGCTTTCTTT. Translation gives CASSLAGGGKNTEAFF.